Each of the 20 T cell receptor beta chains below was sequenced from the same sample in a study of cytomegalovirus exposure and HLA in healthy donors. PCR used 60 Vbeta primers and 13 Jbeta primers. TCRdb's copy holds only in-frame clones and misses some; the assay was immunoSEQ multiplex PCR. The sample includes more than 200,000 clones, 75% to 80% of them seen just once. The source material was PBMCs. The receptors derive from a man younger than 35 in good health and CMV-seronegative.

This clone came up once. The chain links TRBV28 to TRBJ1-3; TRBD1 is a possible D gene (5 bases). Trimming took off 1 base at V and 0 bases at J, with 10 bases between the two ends. The CDR3 is 16 residues long. CDR1 and CDR2 from the germline V gene are MDHEN and SYDVKM. The DNA for the CDR3 is TGTGCCAGCAGTTTATATGGGGCAAACTCTGGAAACACCATATATTTT. Protein sequence: CASSLYGANSGNTIYF.

V and J are TRBV30 and TRBJ1-6, with 10 bases that match TRBD1. This CDR3 spans 12 amino acids. After removal of 6 bases from V and 14 bases from J, the junction contained 7 bases not matched to a gene. Per germline, CDR1 GTSNPN and CDR2 SVGIG (reference sequence). CDR3 nucleotides: TGTGCCTGCTGGACAGGGGGTGGGGCCCTCCACTTT. Translating gives CACWTGGGALHF.

The chain employs TRBV9 and TRBJ2-1; 10 positions agree with TRBD2. V shed 1 base and J 6 bases; nucleotides not matched to a gene: 4. The CDR3 runs to 15 residues. CDR1 is SGDLS, CDR2 YYNGEE, per germline. The CDR3 nucleotides read TGTGCCAGCAGCGTACTTACTAGCGGGATCAATGAGCAGTTCTTC. Translation gives CASSVLTSGINEQFF.

The chain links TRBV6-5 to TRBJ1-1, with D possibly being TRBD1 (5 bases). Between the trimmed V and J ends, which lost 5 bases and 1 base, there was a span of 11 bases. The CDR3 is made up of 14 amino acids. Germline-derived CDR1 and CDR2 are MNHEY and SVGAGI. CDR3 region: CASSLDIPNTEAFF. The CDR3 bases are TGTGCCAGCAGTCTGGACATTCCGAACACTGAAGCTTTCTTT.

As for this clone: At one of its ends the junction is not consistent with the germline gene, which may arise from a read error. This rearrangement joins TRBV7-9 to TRBJ2-2, with D maybe TRBD1 (5 bases). The V gene's germline CDR1 is SEHNR and CDR2 FQNEAQ (reference sequence). The CDR3 runs 12 residues. CDR3 loop: CSSSSSGGELFF. The DNA of the CDR3 is TGTTCCAGCAGCTCCTCAGGGGGGGAGCTGTTTTTT.

The chain joins TRBV2 to TRBJ2-2; weak D call: TRBD2 (6 bases). Trimming took 10 bases from V and 6 from J, leaving 21 bases between them. The CDR3 runs to 15 residues. Per germline, CDR1 SNHLY and CDR2 FYNNEI. The CDR3 is CATRGGVIGAGELFF. The CDR3 coding sequence is TGTGCCACCCGTGGCGGGGTCATTGGGGCCGGGGAGCTGTTTTTT.

This sequence joins TRBV11-3 and TRBJ2-7; the D is unclear. The CDR3 contains 13 residues. Trimming shortened V by 2 bases and J by 1 base, and 6 bases separated the two germline ends. Germline V CDR1 and CDR2: SGHNT, YENEEA. In DNA, the CDR3 is TGTGCCAGCAGCTTAACGGTTTCCTACGAGCAGTACTTC. This translates into CASSLTVSYEQYF.

The chain has TRBV30 and TRBJ1-2; D ambiguous. CDR1 and CDR2 from the germline V gene are GTSNPN and SVGIG (reference sequence). Trimming stripped 2 bases from V and 2 bases from J, with 9 bases between. CDR3 length: 13 residues. CDR3 in DNA: TGTGCCTGGAGTTCGCCCTACAACTATGGCTACACCTTC. The encoded protein is CAWSSPYNYGYTF.

The chain links TRBV4-3 to TRBJ2-7; 7 bases match TRBD1. Losses at the gene ends were 2 bases for V and 4 bases for J; bases not matched to a gene: 5. Germline values: CDR1 LGHNA, CDR2 YSLEER. This CDR3 is built from 14 residues. The CDR3 reads CASSQYRGAYEQYF. The CDR3, as DNA: TGCGCCAGCAGCCAATACAGGGGTGCTTACGAGCAGTACTTC.

The V and J genes are TRBV27 and TRBJ2-1; TRBD2 matches at 16 bases. Germline V gene data show CDR1 as MNHEY and CDR2 as SMNVEV (reference sequence). CDR3 length: 19 residues. The V and J ends lost 6 bases and 4 bases, in that order; junction bases with no gene match: 12. The chain's CDR3 is CASSPGLAGGSSWYNEQFF. CDR3 coding DNA: TGTGCCAGCAGCCCGGGACTAGCGGGAGGGTCATCCTGGTACAATGAGCAGTTCTTC.

This clone appeared a single time. V gene TRBV7-9 combines with J gene TRBJ1-1; 7 positions match TRBD1. The V and J ends lost 7 bases and 0 bases, in that order; junction bases with no gene match: 2. The CDR3 length is 13 residues. CDR1 SEHNR and CDR2 FQNEAQ come from the germline V gene (reference sequence). CDR3 region: CASMRGLNTEAFF. The DNA for the CDR3 is TGTGCCAGCATGAGGGGGCTGAACACTGAAGCTTTCTTT.

V and J are TRBV5-6 and TRBJ2-2; 8 bases map to TRBD1. Trimming at V came to 4 bases and at J to 0 bases, leaving 11 bases not matched to a gene. The CDR3 contains 18 residues. Germline CDR1 and CDR2: SGHDT and YYEEEE. The CDR3 sequence is CASSVGTGTITNTGELFF. CDR3 coding DNA: TGTGCCAGCAGCGTAGGGACAGGAACAATTACGAACACCGGGGAGCTGTTTTTT.

The chain combines TRBV27 with TRBJ2-5, with 10 bases matching TRBD1. The end of the DNA is better explained by TRBJ2-7, so the J call may be wrong. The germline CDR1 and CDR2 sequences are MNHEY and SMNVEV (reference sequence). The CDR3 has 12 amino acids. The CDR3 bases are TGTGCCAGCGGGGACAGGGGCTACGAGCAGTACTTC. Translated, it gives CASGDRGYEQYF.

The chain has TRBV5-6 and TRBJ1-3; tentatively, D is TRBD1 (5 bases). In germline, CDR1 is SGHDT, CDR2 YYEEEE. Trimming pared 4 bases from V and 4 bases from J, leaving 18 bases between. The CDR3 runs to 16 residues. The CDR3 protein is CASSPGVFSGGNTIYF. In DNA, the CDR3 is TGTGCCAGCAGCCCGGGGGTCTTCTCGGGCGGAAACACCATATATTTT.

This chain uses TRBV14 with TRBJ2-1, with 8 bases lining up with TRBD2. With 4 bases clipped from V and 5 bases from J, the junction kept 4 bases outside the gene matches. Germline CDR1 SGHDN, CDR2 FVKESK. The CDR3 has 14 residues. In DNA form, the CDR3 reads TGTGCCAGCAGCCGTAGCGGGGTAAACAATGAGCAGTTCTTC. This encodes CASSRSGVNNEQFF.

The V gene is TRBV10-3, the J gene TRBJ1-1, with a weak D call TRBD1 (6 bases). The CDR3 consists of 19 residues. V was shortened by 6 bases and J by 0 bases, with 26 bases between the two germline ends. CDR1 ENHRY and CDR2 SYGVKD come from the germline V gene. For the CDR3, the DNA is TGTGCCATCAGGGTACAGGGCACGAAGGGATCGGACATGAACACTGAAGCTTTCTTT. Residues: CAIRVQGTKGSDMNTEAFF.

J is TRBJ2-2 and V is TRBV11-2; TRBD1 matches 9 bases. Germline values: CDR1 SGHAT, CDR2 FQNNGV. The V and J ends lost 5 bases and 5 bases, in that order; junction bases with no gene match: 6. There are 15 residues in the CDR3. The CDR3 region has the DNA TGTGCCAGCAGCCCGCGGACAGGGGTGACCGGGGAGCTGTTTTTT. Residues: CASSPRTGVTGELFF.

Details on this clone: Other DNA sequences in the same sample also yield this CDR3. This chain connects TRBV28 to TRBJ2-7, with 8 bases matching TRBD2. The germline gives CDR1 MDHEN, CDR2 SYDVKM. The CDR3 extends over 14 amino acids. Trimming removed 6 bases from V and 1 base from J; junction bases left unmatched: 5. In DNA form, the CDR3 reads TGTGCCAGCAGCCCTCCTAGCGGGTCCTACGAGCAGTACTTC. This codes for CASSPPSGSYEQYF. Drawing the rest from reference TRBV28 and TRBJ2-7, the complete variable domain is DVKVTQSSRYLVKRTGEKVFLECVQDMDHENMFWYRQDPGLGLRLIYFSYDVKMKEKGDIPEGYSVSREKKERFSLILESASTNQTSMYLCASSPPSGSYEQYFGPGTRLTVT.

The V and J genes are TRBV5-6 and TRBJ2-1, with D possibly matching TRBD2 (6 bases). Germline V gene lookup returns CDR1 SGHDT and CDR2 YYEEEE. CDR3 length equals 14 residues. The V gene lost 5 bases and the J gene lost 8 bases, with 17 bases spanning the gap. CDR3 nucleotides: TGTGCCAGCAGATCCAAATCCGGGGGAGATGAGCAGTTCTTC. Its translation: CASRSKSGGDEQFF.

The V and J genes are TRBV15 and TRBJ2-3; the match to TRBD1 covers 9 bases. The CDR3 runs 13 residues. Germline V gene sequence: CDR1 LNHNV, CDR2 YYDKDF (reference sequence). Losses at the gene ends were 3 bases for V and 9 bases for J; bases not matched to a gene: 4. The CDR3 region is CATSSGDRETQYF. The DNA of the CDR3 is TGTGCCACCAGCAGTGGGGACAGGGAAACGCAGTATTTT.